The TCR beta chain under discussion was sequenced for a study of PD-L1 blockade in urothelial cancer listed by TCRdb under 2017. Background for the entire study: All patients started therapy at some point between 2014 and 2016 and received atezolizumab 1,200 mg intravenously every 3 weeks. About nine tenths of the roughly 29 patients were males with bladder-origin urothelial cancer, and about 65% of the roughly 30 reported a prior smoking history. An ECOG performance status of 0 or 1 was recorded for the patients, and 0 to 3 prior chemotherapy regimens had been received by the patients. Blood samples were analyzed at two time points: 3 weeks after treatment start (second dose) and 6 weeks after treatment start. Blood samples gave median yields of 141,255 T cells and over 80,000 unique TCRs, along with a median clonality of about 0.084. The study, an exploratory multi-omic analysis, examined somatic, immune and clinical correlates of response to PD-L1 blockade with atezolizumab in urothelial cancer. Pretreatment tumor samples and matched peripheral blood, collected serially before and after atezolizumab treatment, underwent TCR sequencing. Durable clinical benefit was defined as progression-free survival longer than 6 months, and TCR features were also tested against progression-free and overall survival. In the same patients who had TCR sequencing, pretreatment tumors also underwent whole exome sequencing and RNA sequencing. Durable clinical benefit was achieved by nine patients but not by the remaining 20. Pretreatment blood TCR-seq was available for about 27 patients, at least one posttreatment blood collection was obtained for about 24 patients, and tumor TCR-seq was available for about 24 patients.

As to this clone: Its antigen is not yet known. No quality values exist for individual bases; no much larger clone is one base distant.

From cysteine to phenylalanine, the CDR3 is 14 amino acids long. The sequence is cut down to CDR3 DNA, 42 bases in frame from base 1. The V end loses 1 base and the J end loses 0 bases, and a stretch of 7 bases separates them. The germline V gene (reference sequence) gives CDR1 as MNHEY and CDR2 as SMNVEV. Summary of the overall study and its limitations: Because the sample size was small (n ≈ 28) and many of the analyses were exploratory, the results are meant to be hypothesis-generating. Greater expansion of tumor-associated TCR clones in peripheral blood 3 weeks after the start of treatment was observed in patients with durable benefit (n of about 20, p = 0.022). Improved progression-free and overall survival was associated with having pretreatment peripheral blood TCR clonality below the median.

What this sample's time point label stands for: peripheral blood 6 weeks after treatment start. The cohort included 29 patients with locally advanced or metastatic urothelial carcinoma who were treated at Memorial Sloan Kettering on a trial protocol. Peripheral blood mononuclear cells were collected from each patient pretreatment and during treatment, giving between 1 and 8 total time points per patient. The Qiagen DNeasy Blood extraction kit was used to purify genomic DNA from total PBMCs and tumor samples. PBMCs were collected pretreatment and during treatment, and were isolated and stored as previously described. To estimate absolute template abundance from read counts, synthetic TCR analog templates were spiked into each PCR. The immunoSEQ assay was used to amplify TCRbeta CDR3 regions from genomic DNA with bias-controlled V and J gene primers. Rearranged TCRbeta segments were sequenced at approximately 20X coverage. As for how the authors treated the data: Clustering was used to correct sequencing errors, and CDR3s were annotated against IMGT to assign V, D and J genes. Only productive TCRbeta rearrangements were used in downstream analyses, excluding out-of-frame or stop-codon sequences. Clonality was computed as one minus Shannon entropy normalized by the log of the number of unique productive sequences. Clones differing between time points or between blood and tumor were identified by Fisher's exact test with Benjamini-Hochberg correction at adjusted p below 0.01. TCRdb carries this immuneACCESS record with in-frame sequences only. Its versions omit some clonotypes, under half of them owing to an unresolved V gene in the studies checked, with the rest unexplained. V, J and clone size are those of that table, while D and trimming were read from the DNA. A total of around 80,000 clones appear in this sample, approximately 90% of them only once. The leading ten clones occupy roughly 0.8% of the sample.

The sequence was collected from an elderly woman with urothelial cancer. The rearrangement combines TRBV27 with TRBJ2-7; the best D guess is TRBD2, with 6 bases matching. The source material was PBMCs, sampled around atezolizumab (anti-PD-L1) treatment. The bases read TGTGCCAGCAGTTTATACGGGGGCTCCTACGAGCAGTACTTC. This is translated as CASSLYGGSYEQYF.